These T cell receptor beta chains were read from a single sample in a study of neurological immune-mediated disorders. TCRdb re-derived calls from the 5' RACE reads in MiXCR, one entry per CDR3 protein. Of nearly 45,000 distinct CDR3 sequences in the sample, roughly 21% were seen once. Sequenced material: PBMCs. Receptor source: a man in his sixties with HTLV-1-associated myelopathy (HAM/TSP). Each CDR3 is given with its conserved first and last residue. Fields, in order: CDR3 protein, D gene, J gene, V gene. D genes are given only for firm matches.

CDR3 protein: CASSLFRGRVTYEQYF
D gene: TRBD2
J gene: TRBJ2-7
V gene: TRBV12-3/TRBV12-4

CDR3 protein: CASSQPLDYNEQFF
D gene: NA
J gene: TRBJ2-1
V gene: TRBV4-2

CDR3 protein: CASSLGSWDRVISNEQFF
D gene: TRBD1
J gene: TRBJ2-1
V gene: TRBV11-3

CDR3 protein: CATRQGSNTGELFF
D gene: TRBD1
J gene: TRBJ2-2
V gene: TRBV5-1

CDR3 protein: CSVVAATDTQYF
D gene: NA
J gene: TRBJ2-3
V gene: TRBV29-1

CDR3 protein: CSARVPARSWPGLYEQYF
D gene: NA
J gene: TRBJ2-7
V gene: TRBV20-1

CDR3 protein: CAGTGENERVTDTQYF
D gene: NA
J gene: TRBJ2-3
V gene: TRBV5-1

CDR3 protein: CASSEAPTGAYEQYF
D gene: TRBD1
J gene: TRBJ2-7
V gene: TRBV6-1

CDR3 protein: CASSLGGTSGYNEQFF
D gene: TRBD2
J gene: TRBJ2-1
V gene: TRBV7-7

CDR3 protein: CASSLARQGAVGVMNTEAFF
D gene: TRBD1
J gene: TRBJ1-1
V gene: TRBV7-6

CDR3 protein: CSANGLAGGPETQYF
D gene: TRBD2
J gene: TRBJ2-5
V gene: TRBV20-1

CDR3 protein: CASSLAGTGYIWTKNIQYF
D gene: TRBD1
J gene: TRBJ2-4
V gene: TRBV28

CDR3 protein: CASSVGERSWLQETQYF
D gene: NA
J gene: TRBJ2-5
V gene: TRBV9

CDR3 protein: CATSSNTGARELFF
D gene: NA
J gene: TRBJ2-2
V gene: TRBV15

CDR3 protein: CASSLVPGSLSYEQYF
D gene: NA
J gene: TRBJ2-7
V gene: TRBV28

CDR3 protein: CASSYVVGETQYF
D gene: NA
J gene: TRBJ2-5
V gene: TRBV6-5

CDR3 protein: CASSEDLLGAETQYF
D gene: NA
J gene: TRBJ2-5
V gene: TRBV6-1

CDR3 protein: CASSLDRAGSTNTGELFF
D gene: TRBD2
J gene: TRBJ2-2
V gene: TRBV5-4

CDR3 protein: CASSLGSRQGSGNTIYF
D gene: TRBD1
J gene: TRBJ1-3
V gene: TRBV7-8

CDR3 protein: CASSRPRRARPETQYF
D gene: NA
J gene: TRBJ2-5
V gene: TRBV28

CDR3 protein: CASSPLRGLRVGNEQFF
D gene: NA
J gene: TRBJ2-1
V gene: TRBV11-1

CDR3 protein: CASSKTGLASTGELFF
D gene: TRBD2
J gene: TRBJ2-2
V gene: TRBV12-3/TRBV12-4